Each of the 8 T cell receptor beta chains below was sequenced from the same sample in a study of OX40 agonist ivuxolimab in advanced cancers. Here immunoSEQ multiplex PCR was the method, and the copy in TCRdb shows in-frame clones only, minus some. The table records about 79,000 clones, 90% of them present only once. The source was CD4+ or CD8+ T cells sorted from blood, collected in a trial of the OX40 agonist ivuxolimab. The receptors come from an adult with an advanced solid tumor such as melanoma, head and neck, liver or kidney cancer.

Only a few counts were recorded for this clone. In DNA, the CDR3 is TGCGCCAGCAGCGCCTTGGACATGGGACAAGTCTACGAGCAGTACTTC. Encoded protein: CASSALDMGQVYEQYF. V and J are TRBV4-1 and TRBJ2-7; perhaps TRBD1 as D (6 bases). With 5 bases removed from V and 3 bases from J, the gap between germline ends came to 20 bases. The germline V gene has CDR1 MGHRA and CDR2 YSYEKL. This CDR3 has 16 amino acids.

V usage is TRBV2 and J usage is TRBJ1-5; a weak D match, TRBD1 (5 bases). The CDR3 covers 15 residues. V was trimmed by 7 bases and J by 0 bases, leaving 13 bases between them. Germline V lookup: CDR1 SNHLY, CDR2 FYNNEI. The CDR3 sequence: CASTLQGSSNQPQHF. As DNA, the CDR3 is TGTGCCAGCACCCTTCAGGGAAGTAGCAATCAGCCCCAGCATTTT.

The chain carries TRBV28 and TRBJ1-2; D perhaps matches TRBD1 (5 bases). Germline V gene sequence: CDR1 MDHEN, CDR2 SYDVKM. The CDR3 runs to 15 residues. V lost 2 bases and J lost 6, with 16 bases in between. The CDR3 region has the DNA TGTGCCAGCAGTTTACCGGCCCAGGGCTCGGATGGCTACACCTTC. It is translated as CASSLPAQGSDGYTF.

Notes on this clone: Additional DNA sequences in this sample encode the identical CDR3. The chain employs TRBV29-1 and TRBJ1-2; weak D call: TRBD1 (6 bases). Germline V gene lookup returns CDR1 SQVTM and CDR2 ANQGSEA. The CDR3 consists of 16 residues. V lost 1 base to trimming and J lost 8 bases, with 23 bases between them. CDR3 coding DNA: TGCAGCGTTGAAGGAGGCGTGGGGGGCGCGACCCGGGGCTACACCTTC. Its protein product is CSVEGGVGGATRGYTF.

V usage is TRBV18 and J usage is TRBJ1-6; the D is unclear. Germline lookup yields CDR1 KGHSH and CDR2 LQKENI. There are 16 residues in the CDR3. V gave up 3 bases and J gave up 9 bases, with 18 bases separating them. The CDR3 loop reads CASSPRSFDTASPLHF. The CDR3 DNA is TGTGCCAGCTCACCTAGAAGTTTCGACACTGCTTCACCCCTCCACTTT.

The J gene is TRBJ2-7, the V gene TRBV2; no reliable D call. Trimming left V 8 bases short and J 6 bases short, with 14 bases between. CDR1 and CDR2 (germline): SNHLY, FYNNEI. This CDR3 is built from 12 residues. CDR3: CASRVSRLEQYV. CDR3 nucleotides: TGTGCCAGCCGAGTTAGTAGGCTCGAGCAGTACGTC.

The chain joins TRBV2 to TRBJ2-5; 11 nucleotides agree with TRBD2. J lost 5 bases, V lost 4 bases, and 9 bases had no gene match. CDR3 length equals 16 residues. Germline values: CDR1 SNHLY, CDR2 FYNNEI. Here the CDR3 DNA reads TGTGCCAGCAGTGCGAAAGTTAGCGGGGGGGCGGAGACCCAGTACTTC. Protein product: CASSAKVSGGAETQYF.

This chain connects TRBV6-5 to TRBJ1-5; TRBD1 matches at 8 bases. The CDR3 sequence is 14 residues long. Looked up from germline, CDR1 is MNHEY and CDR2 is SVGAGI. The V and J ends lost 6 bases and 5 bases, in that order; junction bases with no gene match: 6. CDR3 coding DNA: TGTGCCAGCAGGTCCGGGACAGGTTATCAGCCCCAGCATTTT. The encoded protein is CASRSGTGYQPQHF.